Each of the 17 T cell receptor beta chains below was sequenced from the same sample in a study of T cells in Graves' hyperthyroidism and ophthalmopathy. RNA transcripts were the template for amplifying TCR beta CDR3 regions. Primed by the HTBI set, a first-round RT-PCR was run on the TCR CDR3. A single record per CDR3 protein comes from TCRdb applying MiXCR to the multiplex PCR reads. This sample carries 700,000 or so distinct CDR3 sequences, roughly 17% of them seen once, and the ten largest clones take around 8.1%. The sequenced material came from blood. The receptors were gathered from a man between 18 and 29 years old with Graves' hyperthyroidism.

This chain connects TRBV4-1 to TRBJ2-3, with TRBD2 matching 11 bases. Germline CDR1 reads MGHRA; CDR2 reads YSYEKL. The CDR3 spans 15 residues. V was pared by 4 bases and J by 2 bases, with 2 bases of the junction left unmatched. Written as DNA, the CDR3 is TGCGCCAGCAGCCCGACTAGCGGGGACACAGATACGCAGTATTTT. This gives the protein CASSPTSGDTDTQYF.

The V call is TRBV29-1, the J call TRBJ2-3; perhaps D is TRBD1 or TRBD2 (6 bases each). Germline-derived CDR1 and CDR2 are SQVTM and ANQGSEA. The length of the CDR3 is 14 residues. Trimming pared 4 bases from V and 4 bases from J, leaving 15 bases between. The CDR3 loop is CSVAVRGASDTQYF. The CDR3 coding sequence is TGCAGCGTTGCAGTTAGGGGGGCATCAGATACGCAGTATTTT.

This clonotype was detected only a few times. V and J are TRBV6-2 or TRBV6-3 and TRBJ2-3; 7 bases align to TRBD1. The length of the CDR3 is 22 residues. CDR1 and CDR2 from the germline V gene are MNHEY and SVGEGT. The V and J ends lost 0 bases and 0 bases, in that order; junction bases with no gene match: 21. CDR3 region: CASSYSRRTDRPLVLSTDTQYF. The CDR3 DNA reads TGTGCCAGCAGTTACTCTCGAAGAACGGACAGGCCCCTTGTCTTAAGCACAGATACGCAGTATTTT.

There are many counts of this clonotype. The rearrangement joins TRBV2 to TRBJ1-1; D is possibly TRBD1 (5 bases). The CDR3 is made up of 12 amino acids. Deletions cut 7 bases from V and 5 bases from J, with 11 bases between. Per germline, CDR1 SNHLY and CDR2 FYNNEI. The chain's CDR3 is CASTPGGTEAFF. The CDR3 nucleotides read TGTGCCAGCACCCCGGGGGGAACTGAAGCTTTCTTT.

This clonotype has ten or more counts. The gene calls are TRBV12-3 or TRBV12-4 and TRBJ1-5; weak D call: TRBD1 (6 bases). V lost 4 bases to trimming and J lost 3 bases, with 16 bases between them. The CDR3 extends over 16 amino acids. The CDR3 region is CASSSPGGRDNQPQHF. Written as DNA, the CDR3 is TGTGCCAGCAGTTCTCCTGGGGGGCGGGACAATCAGCCCCAGCATTTT.

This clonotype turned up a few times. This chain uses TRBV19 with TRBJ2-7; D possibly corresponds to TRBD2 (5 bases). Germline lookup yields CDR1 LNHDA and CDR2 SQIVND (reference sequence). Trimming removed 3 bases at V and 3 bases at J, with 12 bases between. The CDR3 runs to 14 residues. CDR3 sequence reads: CASSISGSGYEQYF. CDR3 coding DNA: TGTGCCAGTAGTATTAGTGGGAGTGGCTACGAGCAGTACTTC.

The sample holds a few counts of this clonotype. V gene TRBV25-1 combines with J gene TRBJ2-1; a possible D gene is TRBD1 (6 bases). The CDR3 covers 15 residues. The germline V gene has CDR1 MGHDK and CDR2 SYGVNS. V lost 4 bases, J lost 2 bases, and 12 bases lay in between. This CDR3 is CASSGTDRAYNEQFF. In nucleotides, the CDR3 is TGTGCCAGCAGTGGGACGGACAGAGCCTACAATGAGCAGTTCTTC.

CDR3 in DNA: TGTGCCAGCAGCTTATCCCCGACAGGGGGCTCGGATACGCAGTATTTT. It translates to CASSLSPTGGSDTQYF. V is TRBV13 and J is TRBJ2-3, with TRBD1 matching over 10 bases. Germline V gene sequence: CDR1 PRHDT, CDR2 FYEKMQ (reference sequence). With 2 bases clipped from V and 6 bases from J, the junction kept 8 bases outside the gene matches. The CDR3 is 16 residues long.

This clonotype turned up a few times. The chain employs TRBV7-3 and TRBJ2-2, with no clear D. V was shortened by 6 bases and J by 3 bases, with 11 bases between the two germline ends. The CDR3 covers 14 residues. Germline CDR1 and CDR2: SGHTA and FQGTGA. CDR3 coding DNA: TGTGCCAGCAGGCCCTCGTGGGACACCGGGGAGCTGTTTTTT. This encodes CASRPSWDTGELFF.

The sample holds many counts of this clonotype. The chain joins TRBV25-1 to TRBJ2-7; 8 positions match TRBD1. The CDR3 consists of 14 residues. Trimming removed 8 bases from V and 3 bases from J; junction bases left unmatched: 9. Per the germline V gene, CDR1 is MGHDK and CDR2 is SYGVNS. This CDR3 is CASGGWTGNYEQYF. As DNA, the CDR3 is TGTGCCAGCGGCGGTTGGACAGGGAACTACGAGCAGTACTTC.

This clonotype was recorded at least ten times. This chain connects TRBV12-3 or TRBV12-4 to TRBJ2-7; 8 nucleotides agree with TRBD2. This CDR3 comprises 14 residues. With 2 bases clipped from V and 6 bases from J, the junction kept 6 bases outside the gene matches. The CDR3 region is CASSLSAGGGEQYF. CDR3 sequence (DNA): TGTGCCAGCAGTTTATCGGCGGGAGGCGGCGAGCAGTACTTC.

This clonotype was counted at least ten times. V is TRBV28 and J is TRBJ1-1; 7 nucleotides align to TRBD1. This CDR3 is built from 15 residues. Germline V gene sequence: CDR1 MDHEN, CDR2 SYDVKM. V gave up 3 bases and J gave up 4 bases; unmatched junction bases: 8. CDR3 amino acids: CASSLGGTASTEAFF. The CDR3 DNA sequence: TGTGCCAGCAGTTTGGGGGGGACAGCTTCCACTGAAGCTTTCTTT. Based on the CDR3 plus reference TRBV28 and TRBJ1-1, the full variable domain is DVKVTQSSRYLVKRTGEKVFLECVQDMDHENMFWYRQDPGLGLRLIYFSYDVKMKEKGDIPEGYSVSREKKERFSLILESASTNQTSMYLCASSLGGTASTEAFFGQGTRLTVV.

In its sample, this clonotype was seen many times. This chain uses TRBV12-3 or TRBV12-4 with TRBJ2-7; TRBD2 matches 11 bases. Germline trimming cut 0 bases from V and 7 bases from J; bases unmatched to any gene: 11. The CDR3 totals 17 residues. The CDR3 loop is CASSLAPHSGRADEQYF. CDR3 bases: TGTGCCAGCAGTTTAGCTCCTCATAGCGGGAGGGCTGATGAGCAGTACTTC.

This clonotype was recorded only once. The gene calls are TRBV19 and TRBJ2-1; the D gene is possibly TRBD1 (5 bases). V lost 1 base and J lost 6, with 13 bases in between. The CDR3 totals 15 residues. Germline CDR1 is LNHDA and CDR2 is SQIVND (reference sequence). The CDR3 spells CASSIGAGIGNEQFF. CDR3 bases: TGTGCCAGTAGTATAGGGGCAGGGATAGGCAATGAGCAGTTCTTC. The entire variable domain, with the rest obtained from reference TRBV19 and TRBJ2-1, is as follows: DGGITQSPKYLFRKEGQNVTLSCEQNLNHDAMYWYRQDPGQGLRLIYYSQIVNDFQKGDIAEGYSVSREKKESFPLTVTSAQKNPTAFYLCASSIGAGIGNEQFFGPGTRLTVL.

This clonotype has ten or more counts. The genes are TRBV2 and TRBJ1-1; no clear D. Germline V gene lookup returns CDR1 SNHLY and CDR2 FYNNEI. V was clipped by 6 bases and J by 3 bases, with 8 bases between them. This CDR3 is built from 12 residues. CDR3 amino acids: CASRSADTEAFF. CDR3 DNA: TGTGCCAGCAGATCAGCGGACACTGAAGCTTTCTTT.

DNA of the CDR3: TGCAGTGCCCTGCATGAGACCCAGTACTTC. It encodes CSALHETQYF. This sequence joins TRBV20-1 and TRBJ2-5; D gene uncertain. From germline, CDR1 is DFQATT and CDR2 SNEGSKA (reference sequence). Trimming stripped 6 bases from V and 5 bases from J, with 7 bases between. The CDR3 loop spans 10 amino acids.

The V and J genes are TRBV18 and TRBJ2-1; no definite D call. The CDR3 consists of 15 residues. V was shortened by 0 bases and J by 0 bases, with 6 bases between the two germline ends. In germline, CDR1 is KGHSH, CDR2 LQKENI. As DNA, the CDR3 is TGTGCCAGCTCACCACCAGATGCCTCCTACAATGAGCAGTTCTTC. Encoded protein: CASSPPDASYNEQFF.